This T cell receptor (beta chain) is from a study of human T cells and chemical hapten exposure. Study information: Upper-back patches of 0.01% DPC were read at 6 days.

Losses at the gene ends were 4 bases for V and 2 bases for J; bases not matched to a gene: 4. The CDR3 extends over 15 amino acids. Germline-derived CDR1 and CDR2 are KGHDR and SFDVKD. As for this clonotype: Its antigen remains unknown.

Sample time point: patch test 3, about 24 weeks after DPC sensitization. The treatment is: therapeutic diphenylcyclopropenone sensitization with weekly scalp DPC. Unseparated into fractions, whole blood served as the source from which total RNA was extracted. Findings of the study overall: Significantly more large CDR3 similarity clusters arose among expanded TCRs than among controls.

TCRdb re-analysed the RACE reads in MiXCR, keeping a single row per CDR3 protein. The sample gives tens of thousands of distinct CDR3 sequences, roughly 10% of which show up once; about 3.5% is in the top ten. Sequencing was performed on whole blood, taken in connection with sensitization to the hapten diphenylcyclopropenone (DPC). The genes are TRBV24-1 and TRBJ1-5; 7 positions match TRBD1. This sequence was found in a woman in her forties or fifties with alopecia areata. Some clones in this sample may be carry-over from other donors' samples. This chain's CDR3 is CATSEGGTGNQPQHF. The DNA for the CDR3 is TGTGCCACCAGTGAGGGGGGGACAGGCAATCAGCCCCAGCATTTT.